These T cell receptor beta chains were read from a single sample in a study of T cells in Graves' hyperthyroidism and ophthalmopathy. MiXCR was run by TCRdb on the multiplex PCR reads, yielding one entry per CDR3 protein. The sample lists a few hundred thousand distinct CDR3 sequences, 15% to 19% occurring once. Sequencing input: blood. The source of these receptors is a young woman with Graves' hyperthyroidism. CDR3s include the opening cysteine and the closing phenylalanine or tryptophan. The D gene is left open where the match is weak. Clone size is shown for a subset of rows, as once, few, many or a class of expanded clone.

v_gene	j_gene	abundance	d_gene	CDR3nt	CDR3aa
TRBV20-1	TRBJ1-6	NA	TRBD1	TGCAGTGCTAGAGCCGGGACAGGGGTTAACGCACCCCTCCACTTT	CSARAGTGVNAPLHF
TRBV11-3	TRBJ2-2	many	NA	TGTGCCAGCAGCTTACAAGGTCTAGCGTTTGCGAACACCGGGGAGCTGTTTTTT	CASSLQGLAFANTGELFF
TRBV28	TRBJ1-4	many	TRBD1	TGTGCCAGCAGTCCGGACAGGGGGCGTTATGAAAAACTGTTTTTT	CASSPDRGRYEKLFF
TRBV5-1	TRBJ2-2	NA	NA	TGCGCCAGCAGCTTGAGGTCGGCGTCCGGGGAGCTGTTTTTT	CASSLRSASGELFF
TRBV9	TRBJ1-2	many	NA	TGTGCCAGCAGCGTAGGCGGACACTATGGCTACACCTTC	CASSVGGHYGYTF
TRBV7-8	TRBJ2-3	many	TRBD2	TGTGCCAGCAGCTTAGGGTTAGCGGGAGACCAGTATTTT	CASSLGLAGDQYF
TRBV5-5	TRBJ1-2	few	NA	TGTGCCAGCAGCTTGGGCCAGGGTTTAGGCTATGGCTACACCTTC	CASSLGQGLGYGYTF
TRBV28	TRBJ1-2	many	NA	TGTGCCAGCAAGGGCTATGGCTACACCTTC	CASKGYGYTF
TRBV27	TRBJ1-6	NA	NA	TGTGCCAGCAGTCCCTACAAGGCTGGTAATTCACCCCTCCACTTT	CASSPYKAGNSPLHF
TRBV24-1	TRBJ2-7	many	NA	TGTGCCACCAGGAATGTTGGGGAGGACTCCTACGAGCAGTACTTC	CATRNVGEDSYEQYF
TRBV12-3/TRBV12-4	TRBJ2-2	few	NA	TGTGCCAGCAGCTGGGACGAACTGCCTGACGGGGAGCTGTTTTTT	CASSWDELPDGELFF
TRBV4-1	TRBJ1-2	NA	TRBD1	TGCGCCAGCAGCCAGGGGACAGGGGAGAACTATGGCTACACCTTC	CASSQGTGENYGYTF
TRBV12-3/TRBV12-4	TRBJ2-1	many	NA	TGTGCCAGCAGTTTATCCGTCTCCCTTACGAAGCAGTTCTTC	CASSLSVSLTKQFF
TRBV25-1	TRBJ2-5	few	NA	TGTGCCAGCAGTGAATGGGGCAGGGGGGGTGAGGGCCAGGAAGAGACCCAGTACTTC	CASSEWGRGGEGQEETQYF
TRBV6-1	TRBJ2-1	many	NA	TGTGCCAGCAGCCTTGATACGAACGGGTTCAATGAGCAGTTCTTC	CASSLDTNGFNEQFF
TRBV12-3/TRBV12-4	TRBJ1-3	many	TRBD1	TGTGCCAGCAGTTTGGGGGACAGGATCTCTGGAAACACCATATATTTT	CASSLGDRISGNTIYF
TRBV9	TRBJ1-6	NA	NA	TGTGCCAGCAACCCCGGGGGAGGGATTAATTCACCCCTCCACTTT	CASNPGGGINSPLHF
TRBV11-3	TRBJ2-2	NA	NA	TGTGCCGTACAGGGACCGAACGCCGGGGAGCTGTTTTTT	CAVQGPNAGELFF
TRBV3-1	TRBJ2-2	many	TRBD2	TGTGCCAGCAGCCAACGGACTAGCGGGTCGAACACCGGGGAGCTGTTTTTT	CASSQRTSGSNTGELFF
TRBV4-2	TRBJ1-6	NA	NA	TGTGCCAGCAGCCAAGAGGGATACAATAATTCACCCCTCCACTTT	CASSQEGYNNSPLHF
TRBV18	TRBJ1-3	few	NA	TGTGCCAGCTCACCATTACAGGGAACTGGAAACACCATATATTTT	CASSPLQGTGNTIYF
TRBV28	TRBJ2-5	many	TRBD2	TGTGCCAGCAGTTTACGGCCGACTAGCGGACCCCAAGAGACCCAGTACTTC	CASSLRPTSGPQETQYF
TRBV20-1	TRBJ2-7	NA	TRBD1	TGCAGTGCTAGAGTTGGGACAGTGATCTCCTACGAGCAGTACTTC	CSARVGTVISYEQYF
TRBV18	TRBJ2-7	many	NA	TGTGCCAGCTCACCCTTCGTTTCCTACGAGCAGTACTTC	CASSPFVSYEQYF
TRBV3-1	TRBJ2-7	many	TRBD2	TGTGCCAGCAGCCCCCGAACTAGCGGGAGGAACGAGCAGTACTTC	CASSPRTSGRNEQYF
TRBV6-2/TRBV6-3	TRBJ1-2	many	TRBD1	TGTGCCAGCAGACGGACAGGGGATAACTATGGCTACACCTTC	CASRRTGDNYGYTF
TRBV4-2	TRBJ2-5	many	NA	TGTGCCAGCAGCCCGCGGGACGGGGGTGGAGAGACCCAGTACTTC	CASSPRDGGGETQYF
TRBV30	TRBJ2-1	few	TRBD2	TGTGCCTGGAGTACTCTAGCGGGATTCTATGAGCAGTTCTTC	CAWSTLAGFYEQFF
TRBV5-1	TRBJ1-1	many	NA	TGCGCCAGCAGCTTCCGTGGGGGCGATGAAGCTTTCTTT	CASSFRGGDEAFF
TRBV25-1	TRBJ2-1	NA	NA	TGTGCCAGCAGTGAATGGGTCGGGGATGAGCAGTTCTTC	CASSEWVGDEQFF
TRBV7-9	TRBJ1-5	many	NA	TGTGCCAGCAGCCAAGACGGAAATCAGCCCCAGCATTTT	CASSQDGNQPQHF
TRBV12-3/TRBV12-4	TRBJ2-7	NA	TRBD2	TGTGCCAGCAGAGCGACTAGCGGGACGGTGCAGTACTTC	CASRATSGTVQYF
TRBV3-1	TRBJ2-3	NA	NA	TGTGCCAGCAGCCAAGTGCCTTACACAGATACGCAGTATTTT	CASSQVPYTDTQYF
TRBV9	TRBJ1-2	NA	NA	TGTGCCAGCAGCGAATCAAATGTCACAGGGAACTATGGCTACACCTTC	CASSESNVTGNYGYTF
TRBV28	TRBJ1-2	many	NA	TGTGCCAGCAGTCTGGGGGGGGGAGACACCTTC	CASSLGGGDTF
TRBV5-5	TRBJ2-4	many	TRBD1	TGTGCCAGCAGCTCGCCCGACAGGGGGGTAAACATTCAGTACTTC	CASSSPDRGVNIQYF
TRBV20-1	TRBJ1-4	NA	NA	TGCGGTTCTCACCTTAATGAAAAACTGTTTTTT	CGSHLNEKLFF
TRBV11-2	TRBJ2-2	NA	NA	TGTGCCAGCAGCTTAGGTCGCGGGGGCCCCCGGGGAGTCACCGGGGAGCTGTTTTTT	CASSLGRGGPRGVTGELFF
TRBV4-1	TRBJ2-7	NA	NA	TGCGCCAGCAGCCAAGCTGGTTGGGGTACCTACGGGCAGTACTTC	CASSQAGWGTYGQYF
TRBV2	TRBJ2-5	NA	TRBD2	TGTGCCAGCAGTGAAGGGACTAGCGGGAAGACCCAGTACTTC	CASSEGTSGKTQYF
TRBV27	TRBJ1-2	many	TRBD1	TGTGCCAGCTGTACTACCTGGACAGGAAGGCGGTATGGCTACACCTTC	CASCTTWTGRRYGYTF
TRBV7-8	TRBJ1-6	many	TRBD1	TGTGCCAGCAGCTCGGACGACAGGGAAGAAACCTATAATTCACCCCTCCACTTT	CASSSDDREETYNSPLHF
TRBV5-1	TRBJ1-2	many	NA	TGCGCCAGCAGCTTGGCTTCGGTGGAGGTGGCAGGCTACACCTTC	CASSLASVEVAGYTF
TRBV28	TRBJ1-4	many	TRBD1	TGTGCCAGCAGTTTCCGGAGGGGGACAGGGCCTGAAAAACTGTTTTTT	CASSFRRGTGPEKLFF